The rows below give T cell receptor beta chains drawn from one sample of a study of molecular identifiers for immune sequencing clone quantification. Via MiXCR, TCRdb re-called the PCR reads, giving one row per CDR3 protein. The top ten hold about 0.79% of the sample, which has about 320,000 distinct CDR3 sequences, roughly a fifth seen once. Material for sequencing was naive CD8+ T cells from blood, with Jurkat cell RNA spiked in. The receptors originated from a human donor in good health. Some libraries in this study had Jurkat cell RNA spiked in. Both conserved end residues are part of each CDR3. The order of the fields is D gene, J gene, CDR3 length, V gene, CDR3 protein. D genes are given only for firm matches.

>TRBD2|TRBJ2-3|19|TRBV12-3/TRBV12-4
CASSLFPSGGSTPQDTQYF
>.|TRBJ2-3|19|TRBV20-1
CSATYDGEQVTRGTDTQYF
>TRBD1|TRBJ1-1|15|TRBV28
CASSLWGTGGGEAFF
>.|TRBJ2-7|15|TRBV4-1
CASSQETVSSYEQYF
>TRBD1|TRBJ2-7|16|TRBV12-3/TRBV12-4
CASSFSSGQGANEQHF
>.|TRBJ1-1|14|TRBV27
CASSLTVWNTEAFF
>.|TRBJ2-1|12|TRBV30
CAWSVLSNEQFF
>.|TRBJ2-4|14|TRBV19
CASSIVVGVNIQYF
>.|TRBJ2-3|15|TRBV10-2
CASSELRGGTDTQYF
>.|TRBJ2-1|13|TRBV20-1
CSARVLVGNERFF
>.|TRBJ2-3|15|TRBV20-1
CSAPEGYRPADTQYF
>.|TRBJ1-5|13|TRBV7-2
CASSDPSNQPQHF
>.|TRBJ2-7|12|TRBV5-1
CASSWDGDEQYF
>TRBD2|TRBJ2-3|15|TRBV4-1
CASSRSGGAGDTQYF